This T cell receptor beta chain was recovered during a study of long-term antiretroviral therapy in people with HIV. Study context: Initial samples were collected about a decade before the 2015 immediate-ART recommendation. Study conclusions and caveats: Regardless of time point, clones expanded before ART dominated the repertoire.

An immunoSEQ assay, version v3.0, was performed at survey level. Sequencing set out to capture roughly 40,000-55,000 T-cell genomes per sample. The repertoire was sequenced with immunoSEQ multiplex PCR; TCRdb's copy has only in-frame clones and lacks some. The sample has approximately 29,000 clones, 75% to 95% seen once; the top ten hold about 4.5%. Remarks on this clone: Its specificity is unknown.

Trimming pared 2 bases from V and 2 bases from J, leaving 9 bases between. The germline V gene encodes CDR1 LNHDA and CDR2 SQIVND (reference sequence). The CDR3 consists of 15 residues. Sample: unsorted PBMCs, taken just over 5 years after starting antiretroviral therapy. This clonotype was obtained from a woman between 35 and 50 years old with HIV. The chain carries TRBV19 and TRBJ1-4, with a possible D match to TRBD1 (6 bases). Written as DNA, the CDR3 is TGTGCCAGTAGTATAAGACAGGCCACTAATGAAAAACTGTTTTTT. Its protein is CASSIRQATNEKLFF.